The rows below give T cell receptor beta chains drawn from one sample of a study of shared clonotypes between healthy human individuals. Clones were sequenced by immunoSEQ multiplex PCR, and TCRdb holds only the in-frame ones, with some missing. The sample lists some 300,000 clones, more than 60% seen once, with less than 11% in the top ten. Sequenced: memory CD4+ T cells sorted from blood. The origin of the receptors is a man under 40 in good health. Each CDR3 is given with its conserved first and last residue. The D gene is left open where the match is weak. Rows give clone size only sometimes, using once, few, many, or a class for an expanded clone.

>-|TRBJ2-7|TRBD2|TRBV7-9
TGTGCCAGCAGCGTAACTAGCGGGAGGGAGTACGAGCAGTACTTC
CASSVTSGREYEQYF
>-|TRBJ2-4|TRBD2|TRBV5-6
TGTGCCAGCAGCCTACGGACTAGCGGGAGGGGGGCCAAAAACATTCAGTACTTC
CASSLRTSGRGAKNIQYF
>-|TRBJ2-3|-|TRBV11-2
TGTGCCAGCAGCTCGGTAGGGGATACGCAGTATTTT
CASSSVGDTQYF
>-|TRBJ1-2|-|TRBV5-4
TGTGCCAGCAGCTCCGTGGACAGCGCTAACTATGGCTACACCTTC
CASSSVDSANYGYTF
>-|TRBJ2-7|TRBD2|TRBV7-9
TGTGCCAGCAGCCTCCTAGCGGGGAGCTCCTACGAGCAGTACTTC
CASSLLAGSSYEQYF
>-|TRBJ2-2|TRBD2|TRBV11-2
TGTGCCAGCTCGGCCTCGGGACTAGCGGGAGGGCACACCGGGGAGCTGTTTTTT
CASSASGLAGGHTGELFF
>-|TRBJ2-1|TRBD1|TRBV9
TGTGCCAGCAGCGTAGTCGGGACAGGGAACAATGAGCAGTTCTTC
CASSVVGTGNNEQFF
>-|TRBJ2-7|TRBD2|TRBV5-1
TGCGCCAGCAGCCCTGTAGCGGGAACTGATGGGGGGCAGTACTTC
CASSPVAGTDGGQYF
>-|TRBJ2-1|-|TRBV28
TGTGCCAGCAGATCTTATAGGAACTCCTACAATGAGCAGTTCTTC
CASRSYRNSYNEQFF
>-|TRBJ2-5|-|TRBV5-4
TGTGCCAGCAGCTTGGGGATCCAGCAAGAGACCCAGTACTTC
CASSLGIQQETQYF
>-|TRBJ1-5|-|TRBV7-2
TGTGCCAGCAGCTCCTCCGGGGGCAATCAGCCCCAGCATTTT
CASSSSGGNQPQHF
>-|TRBJ1-4|-|TRBV5-1
TGCGCCAGCAGAGAGGGACCAACTAATGAAAAACTGTTTTTT
CASREGPTNEKLFF
>once|TRBJ2-7|-|TRBV10-3
TGTGCCATCAACAAGGACACGGGAAATAGGTACGAGCAGTACTTC
CAINKDTGNRYEQYF
>many|TRBJ2-1|-|TRBV4-3
TGCGCCAGCAGCCAAGGGATCTCCAATGAGCAGTTCTTC
CASSQGISNEQFF
>-|TRBJ2-5|TRBD2|TRBV2
TGTGCCAGCATGGGAGCGGGAGGTCGAGGGGAGACCCAGTACTTC
CASMGAGGRGETQYF
>-|TRBJ2-7|TRBD2|TRBV9
TGTGCCAGCAGCGTAGTGCCTAGCGGGGCTCTGTACTTC
CASSVVPSGALYF